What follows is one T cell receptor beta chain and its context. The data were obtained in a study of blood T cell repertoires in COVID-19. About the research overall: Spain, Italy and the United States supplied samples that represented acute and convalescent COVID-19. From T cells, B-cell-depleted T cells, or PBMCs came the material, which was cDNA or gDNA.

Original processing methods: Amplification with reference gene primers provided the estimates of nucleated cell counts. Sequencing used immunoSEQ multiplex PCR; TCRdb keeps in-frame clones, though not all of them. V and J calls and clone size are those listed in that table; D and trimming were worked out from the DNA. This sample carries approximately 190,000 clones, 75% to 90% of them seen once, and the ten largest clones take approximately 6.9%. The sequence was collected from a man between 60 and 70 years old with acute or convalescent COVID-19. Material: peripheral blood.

CDR3 loop: CASSQERGGSPLHF. CDR3 nucleotide sequence: TGCGCCAGCAGCCAAGAGCGGGGGGGATCACCCCTCCACTTT. The chain links TRBV4-1 to TRBJ1-6, with D possibly matching TRBD1 (5 bases). Between the trimmed V and J ends, which lost 0 bases and 10 bases, there was a span of 10 bases. The CDR3 runs 14 residues. Germline V lookup: CDR1 MGHRA, CDR2 YSYEKL.